This TCR beta chain was found in a study of breast tumors, draining lymph nodes, adjacent tissues (dated by TCRdb to between 2015 and 2016). At the level of the whole study: In breast cancer patients, the study compared the TCR beta repertoires of tumor, adjacent nontumor tissue and axillary lymph nodes. The study was designed to assess the relationships and possible T-cell exchange between tumor, surrounding tissue and draining lymph node repertoires in human breast cancer.

Sequencing was performed on an Illumina HiSeq 2000. TCR beta chain libraries were generated through multiplex PCR amplification. The amplified TCR beta chain products were analyzed by high-throughput sequencing. Using fastp trimming at Q25 and MiXCR clonotype assembly, TCRdb reanalyzed the public sequencing data and kept in-frame beta chains. Each entry is one CDR3 protein sequence, shown with its most common DNA and genes. In this sample the table shows over 15,000 distinct CDR3 sequences, around 50% of which occur a single time. Around 16% of the sample is held by the ten biggest clonotypes. The adjacent samples were made up of nontumor breast tissue around the tumor. CDR1 and CDR2 (DFQATT, SNEGSKA) derive from the germline V gene (reference sequence). The CDR3 contains 14 residues, cysteine and phenylalanine counted. This entry keeps only the CDR3 DNA: 42 bases, framed from base 1. Results and caveats for the whole study, not just this receptor: Tumor and nontumor tissue repertoires were found to be significantly more similar in luminal-like than in basal-like breast cancer. Tumor T-cell repertoires showed less diversity than lymph node repertoires and more diversity than nontumor tissue repertoires, and tumor T-cell repertoires showed preferential V and J gene usage. The data were considered consistent with the idea that most tumor T cells come from the lymph node and then expand in tumor tissue. The conclusion that tumor T cells originate in lymph nodes was presented as consistent with a hypothesis rather than as directly demonstrated.

A note on this clonotype: No cognate antigen has been identified for it. It has no much larger one-base neighbor in the sample; base qualities were not kept.

Sample: tumor-adjacent breast tissue. The TCR sequence derives from a female donor with breast cancer. Some clones in this sample may be carry-over from other donors' samples. The sequence is built from TRBV20-1 and TRBJ1-5, and 7 junction bases match TRBD1. The CDR3 region: CSSARGLGNQPQHF. The nucleotides are TGCAGCTCCGCCAGGGGGTTGGGTAATCAGCCCCAGCATTTT.